The entry below describes one TCR beta chain. This sample was included in a study of early T cells in non-severe SARS-CoV-2 infection. TCRdb itself ran the 5' RACE reads through MiXCR, one entry per CDR3 protein. The sample lists roughly 90,000 distinct CDR3 sequences, under 15% occurring once. Sequencing was performed on whole blood. This clonotype was sampled from an adult who was a healthcare worker with PCR-confirmed SARS-CoV-2 infection or an uninfected control (not recorded which).

The chain's CDR3 is CASSSGTGFDQPQHF. In DNA form, the CDR3 reads TGTGCCAGCAGCTCCGGGACAGGGTTCGATCAGCCCCAGCATTTT. The chain carries TRBV5-4 and TRBJ1-5; 9 bases align to TRBD1. Germline values: CDR1 SGHNT, CDR2 YYREEE (reference sequence). The CDR3 runs 15 residues. Unmatched junction bases numbered 6, after V lost 3 bases and J lost 5 bases.